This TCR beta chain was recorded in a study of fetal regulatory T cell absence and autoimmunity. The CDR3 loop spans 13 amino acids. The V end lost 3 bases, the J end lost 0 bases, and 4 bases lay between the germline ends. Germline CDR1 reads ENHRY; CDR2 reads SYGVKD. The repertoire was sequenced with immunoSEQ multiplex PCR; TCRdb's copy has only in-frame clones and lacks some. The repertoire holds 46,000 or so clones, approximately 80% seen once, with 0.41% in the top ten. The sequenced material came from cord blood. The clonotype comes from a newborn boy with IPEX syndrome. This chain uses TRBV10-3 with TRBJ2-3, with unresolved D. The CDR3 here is CAISDGSTDTQYF. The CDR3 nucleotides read TGTGCCATCAGTGACGGGAGCACAGATACGCAGTATTTT.